The 27 T cell receptor beta chains given below trace back to one sample, sequenced in a study of blood T cell repertoires in COVID-19. Profiled with immunoSEQ multiplex PCR; TCRdb holds only in-frame clones, not every one. The repertoire includes tens of thousands of clones, roughly nine tenths of them detected once, and approximately 28% sits in the top ten. Input material: peripheral blood. All receptors derive from a woman older than 75 with acute or convalescent COVID-19.

Note on this clone: The junction differs from germline at one of its ends, possibly a read error. The same CDR3 is also encoded by other DNA sequences in this sample. The V call is TRBV10-3, the J call TRBJ1-1; 11 nucleotides align to TRBD1. This CDR3 has 14 amino acids. Germline lookup yields CDR1 ENHRY and CDR2 SYGVKD. CDR3 amino acids: CAITEGQGDTEAFF. The CDR3, as DNA: TGTGCCATCACTGAGGGACAGGGGGACACTGAAGCTTTCTTT.

V gene TRBV10-2 combines with J gene TRBJ2-7, with TRBD1 matching 7 bases. J was trimmed by 5 bases and V by 6 bases; bases with no gene match: 4. From germline, CDR1 is WSHSY and CDR2 SAAADI. This CDR3 comprises 12 residues. The CDR3 DNA is TGCGCCAGCAGCCACAGGGGCGACGAGCAGTACGTC. Translation: CASSHRGDEQYV.

The J gene is TRBJ1-2, the V gene TRBV5-6; D is possibly TRBD1 (5 bases). V was trimmed by 4 bases and J by 14 bases, leaving 18 bases between them. The CDR3 runs 12 residues. CDR1 SGHDT and CDR2 YYEEEE come from the germline V gene. The CDR3 sequence is CASSPPGEMVTF. The CDR3 coding sequence is TGTGCCAGCAGCCCCCCGGGGGAAATGGTAACCTTC. The whole variable domain, remainder taken from reference TRBV5-6 and TRBJ1-2, is DAGVTQSPTHLIKTRGQQVTLRCSPKSGHDTVSWYQQALGQGPQFIFQYYEEEERQRGNFPDRFSGHQFPNYSSELNVNALLLGDSALYLCASSPPGEMVTFGSGTRLTVV.

This chain joins TRBV19 and TRBJ1-5, with 7 nucleotides matching TRBD1. The CDR3 has 15 residues. Germline V gene data show CDR1 as LNHDA and CDR2 as SQIVND (reference sequence). J gave up 1 base and V 7 bases, and 7 bases lay outside the gene matches. The CDR3 loop is CASTSPGGSNQPQHF. The CDR3 bases are TGTGCCAGTACCAGTCCAGGGGGGAGCAATCAGCCCCAGCATTTT.

The chain employs TRBV4-1 and TRBJ2-5; tentative D call: TRBD2 (6 bases). CDR1 MGHRA and CDR2 YSYEKL come from the germline V gene. The CDR3 runs to 15 residues. V lost 0 bases and J 7 bases, leaving 15 bases between the germline ends. The CDR3 nucleotides read TGCGCCAGCAGCCAAGATCCCGACCCGCGGGGGACCCAGTACTTC. It encodes CASSQDPDPRGTQYF.

Here the CDR3 reads CASKQEGETQYF. Written as DNA, the CDR3 is TGCGCCAGCAAACAGGAGGGAGAGACCCAGTACTTC. The chain uses TRBV5-1 and TRBJ2-5; possibly TRBD2 for D (6 bases). The V gene lost 6 bases and the J gene lost 4 bases, with 10 bases spanning the gap. CDR1 and CDR2 from the germline V gene are SGHRS and YFSETQ. The CDR3 runs 12 residues. The full variable domain, with the rest looked up from reference TRBV5-1 and TRBJ2-5, is KAGVTQTPRYLIKTRGQQVTLSCSPISGHRSVSWYQQTPGQGLQFLFEYFSETQRNKGNFPGRFSGRQFSNSRSEMNVSTLELGDSALYLCASKQEGETQYFGPGTRLLVL.

This clone showed up just once. Here the CDR3 DNA reads TGTGCCAGCAGCTCCGAACGGGGACAGAACGAGCAGTACTTC. The encoded protein is CASSSERGQNEQYF. The genes are TRBV9 and TRBJ2-7, with TRBD1 identical over 7 bases. CDR3 size: 14 residues. The junction had 9 bases not matched to a gene; V was cut back by 4 bases and J by 5 bases. In germline, CDR1 is SGDLS, CDR2 YYNGEE.

This chain joins TRBV6-5 and TRBJ2-2; 10 bases fit TRBD2. The CDR3 totals 14 residues. J was trimmed by 11 bases and V by 6 bases; bases with no gene match: 9. The germline V gene has CDR1 MNHEY and CDR2 SVGAGI. The DNA of the CDR3 is TGTGCCAGCAGCAGTACTAGCGGGGTGGGCGAGCTGTTTTTT. Protein: CASSSTSGVGELFF.

This clone was counted only a few times. CDR3 nucleotide sequence: TGTGCCAGCAGCGCAGGGGATCAGCCCCAGCATTTT. Protein: CASSAGDQPQHF. The chain carries TRBV12-3 or TRBV12-4 and TRBJ1-5; D perhaps matches TRBD1 (6 bases). Trimming removed 6 bases from V and 5 bases from J, with 8 bases in between. The CDR3 has 12 amino acids.

The chain employs TRBV18 and TRBJ2-7, with 7 bases lining up with TRBD1. CDR3 length equals 14 residues. Germline V gene lookup returns CDR1 KGHSH and CDR2 LQKENI. The ends lost 5 bases at V and 4 bases at J; junction bases unmatched: 8. The chain's CDR3 is CASSASPTGYEQYF. Written as DNA, the CDR3 is TGTGCCAGCTCAGCATCCCCGACAGGGTACGAGCAGTACTTC.

The chain couples TRBV6-2 or TRBV6-3 to TRBJ2-3, with 10 positions matching TRBD1. Germline values: CDR1 MNHEY, CDR2 SVGEGT. The CDR3 totals 15 residues. Losses at the gene ends were 5 bases for V and 2 bases for J; bases not matched to a gene: 4. DNA of the CDR3: TGTGCCAGCAGTCGACAGGGGGCGCCCACAGATACGCAGTATTTT. This sequence encodes CASSRQGAPTDTQYF.

The V and J genes are TRBV29-1 and TRBJ2-5, with a possible D match to TRBD2 (6 bases). Trimming left V 6 bases short and J 1 base short, with 12 bases between. Germline assignment: CDR1 SQVTM and CDR2 ANQGSEA. The CDR3 is 13 amino acids. CDR3 amino acids: CSVWTTSQETQYF. DNA of the CDR3: TGCAGCGTCTGGACTACCTCCCAAGAGACCCAGTACTTC.

This chain connects TRBV19 to TRBJ1-2, with 10 positions matching TRBD1. The V segment lost 5 bases and the J segment 4 bases; nucleotides outside the gene matches: 19. Germline CDR1 is LNHDA and CDR2 is SQIVND (reference sequence). The CDR3 length is 19 residues. The CDR3 protein is CASSSLDRGESGLGYGYTF. CDR3 nucleotide sequence: TGTGCCAGTAGTTCCCTGGACAGGGGGGAATCGGGGCTCGGCTATGGCTACACCTTC.

The chain links TRBV18 to TRBJ1-4, with TRBD1 matching 8 bases. Germline-derived CDR1 and CDR2 are KGHSH and LQKENI. Losses at the gene ends were 3 bases for V and 6 bases for J; bases not matched to a gene: 3. The CDR3 extends over 14 amino acids. CDR3 coding DNA: TGTGCCAGCTCACCCGGACAGGGCGATGAAAAACTGTTTTTT. Encoded protein: CASSPGQGDEKLFF.

The chain joins TRBV4-1 to TRBJ2-3, with a possible D match to TRBD2 (5 bases). The CDR3 covers 15 residues. Germline CDR1 is MGHRA and CDR2 is YSYEKL. The V end lost 3 bases, the J end lost 1 base, and 11 bases lay between the germline ends. The CDR3 spells CASSQRVTGTDTQYF. The CDR3 DNA sequence: TGCGCCAGCAGCCAGAGGGTTACAGGCACAGATACGCAGTATTTT.

The chain combines TRBV19 with TRBJ2-6, with TRBD1 matching 8 bases. V was pared by 7 bases and J by 0 bases, with 8 bases of the junction left unmatched. CDR1 is LNHDA and CDR2 is SQIVND in the germline V gene (reference sequence). This CDR3 has 17 residues. CDR3 sequence reads: CASTSGQVISGANVLTF. The CDR3 DNA follows: TGTGCCAGTACCTCGGGACAGGTGATCTCTGGGGCCAACGTCCTGACTTTC.

The chain is built from TRBV6-5 and TRBJ1-1; 11 positions agree with TRBD1. This CDR3 is 14 amino acids long. CDR1 MNHEY and CDR2 SVGAGI come from the germline V gene. V lost 5 bases and J lost 11; bases outside the gene matches: 10. The CDR3 spells CASSPLDRGPFAFF. CDR3 nucleotides: TGTGCCAGCAGTCCCCTGGACAGGGGGCCTTTTGCTTTCTTT.

The J gene is TRBJ1-2, the V gene TRBV4-1; possibly TRBD1 for D (5 bases). The CDR3 runs 12 residues. V lost 3 bases to trimming and J lost 4 bases, with 6 bases between them. The germline CDR1 and CDR2 sequences are MGHRA and YSYEKL. CDR3 coding DNA: TGCGCCAGCAGCCAGGACATCTATGGCTACACCTTC. This encodes CASSQDIYGYTF.

The genes are TRBV5-5 and TRBJ1-5; TRBD1 matches at 7 bases. Per the germline V gene, CDR1 is SGHKS and CDR2 is YYEKEE (reference sequence). Trimming at V came to 0 bases and at J to 7 bases, leaving 4 bases not matched to a gene. CDR3 length: 14 residues. CDR3 residues: CASSLEGGRQPQHF. CDR3 coding DNA: TGTGCCAGCAGCTTGGAAGGGGGCAGGCAGCCCCAGCATTTT.

J is TRBJ1-1 and V is TRBV5-1; 7 nucleotides align to TRBD1. The length of the CDR3 is 16 residues. CDR1 is SGHRS, CDR2 YFSETQ, per germline. J was trimmed by 0 bases and V by 7 bases; bases with no gene match: 12. The chain's CDR3 is CASSIATGAVNTEAFF. CDR3 nucleotide sequence: TGCGCCAGCTCGATTGCAACAGGGGCCGTGAACACTGAAGCTTTCTTT.

The genes are TRBV5-3 and TRBJ1-2; 7 positions match TRBD1. TRBV5-3 is identified as an open reading frame with a role that is uncertain. The CDR3 extends over 15 amino acids. Trimming took 10 bases from V and 0 from J; bases not matched to a gene: 12. The CDR3 nucleotides read TGTGCCGCCAATGGGGGACAGAGCACTAACTATGGCTACACCTTC. Translating gives CAANGGQSTNYGYTF.

The chain carries TRBV19 and TRBJ1-2, with D maybe TRBD1 (6 bases). V dropped 3 bases and J dropped 8 bases, with 16 bases sitting between them. There are 14 residues in the CDR3. Looked up from germline, CDR1 is LNHDA and CDR2 is SQIVND (reference sequence). The CDR3 loop is CASSISRGVSGYTF. The DNA of the CDR3 is TGTGCCAGTAGTATCTCCAGGGGAGTTTCGGGCTACACCTTC.

This clone was detected a few times. V usage is TRBV5-4 and J usage is TRBJ2-2; 8 bases align to TRBD1. This CDR3 comprises 15 residues. Trimming took 4 bases from V and 1 from J; bases not matched to a gene: 3. Germline lookup yields CDR1 SGHNT and CDR2 YYREEE (reference sequence). For the CDR3, the DNA is TGTGCCAGCAGCCCCGGGACAGGGAACACCGGGGAGCTGTTTTTT. It specifies CASSPGTGNTGELFF.

The chain couples TRBV18 to TRBJ2-7, with a weak D call TRBD1 (5 bases). The V and J ends lost 0 bases and 2 bases respectively, with 11 bases between them. CDR3 length: 15 amino acids. The germline V gene has CDR1 KGHSH and CDR2 LQKENI. CDR3 loop: CASSPPRGSTYEQYF. The CDR3 DNA follows: TGTGCCAGCTCACCACCTAGGGGCTCGACCTACGAGCAGTACTTC.

The chain is built from TRBV5-1 and TRBJ1-2; TRBD1 is a possible D gene (5 bases). CDR1 and CDR2 from the germline V gene are SGHRS and YFSETQ. The CDR3 covers 14 residues. V shed 4 bases and J shed 8 bases, with 18 bases lying between them. DNA for the CDR3: TGCGCCAGCAGCGCACTGGGGGAGGCGGAGGGCTACACCTTC. This gives the protein CASSALGEAEGYTF.

The V gene is TRBV2, the J gene TRBJ2-3; D uncertain. V shed 1 base and J shed 2 bases, with 7 bases lying between them. CDR1 is SNHLY and CDR2 is FYNNEI in the germline V gene. The CDR3 has 14 residues. The CDR3 reads CASSEDSPTDTQYF. CDR3 nucleotides: TGTGCCAGCAGTGAAGACAGCCCCACAGATACGCAGTATTTT. The full variable domain, with the rest looked up from reference TRBV2 and TRBJ2-3, is EPEVTQTPSHQVTQMGQEVILRCVPISNHLYFYWYRQILGQKVEFLVSFYNNEISEKSEIFDDQFSVERPDGSNFTLKIRSTKLEDSAMYFCASSEDSPTDTQYFGPGTRLTVL.

This chain joins TRBV6-6 and TRBJ2-1, with D tentatively TRBD2 (6 bases). The length of the CDR3 is 15 residues. Germline V gives CDR1 MNHNY, CDR2 SVGAGI (reference sequence). Deletions cut 6 bases from V and 0 bases from J, with 12 bases between. The CDR3 bases are TGTGCCAGCAGGGAGGGGTTGAGCTCCTACAATGAGCAGTTCTTC. Translating gives CASREGLSSYNEQFF.